One and the same sample provided the 20 T cell receptor beta chains below, sequenced in a study of neurological immune-mediated disorders. TCRdb reprocessed the 5' RACE reads with MiXCR, giving one entry per CDR3 protein. Here the sample spans 75,000 to 80,000 distinct CDR3 sequences, roughly 4.7% being singletons. Sequencing was performed on PBMCs. The receptors here all came from a woman under 40 with multiple sclerosis.

In this sample, this clonotype turned up many times. The chain links TRBV20-1 to TRBJ2-1; TRBD2 agrees at 7 bases. V shed 6 bases and J 8 bases; nucleotides not matched to a gene: 7. CDR3 length equals 12 residues. The germline V gene encodes CDR1 DFQATT and CDR2 SNEGSKA (reference sequence). CDR3 sequence reads: CSAQRDGYEQFF. The CDR3 nucleotides read TGCAGTGCCCAGCGGGATGGGTATGAGCAGTTCTTC.

This clonotype was seen repeatedly, ten times or more. This sequence joins TRBV20-1 and TRBJ1-4; 10 nucleotides agree with TRBD1. J gave up 5 bases and V 3 bases, and 9 bases lay outside the gene matches. This CDR3 comprises 16 residues. The germline CDR1 and CDR2 sequences are DFQATT and SNEGSKA (reference sequence). CDR3 region: CSARTPTGGENEKLFF. In DNA form, the CDR3 reads TGCAGTGCTAGGACCCCGACAGGGGGCGAAAATGAAAAACTGTTTTTT.

Ten or more counts support this clonotype. V gene TRBV20-1 combines with J gene TRBJ1-5, with 7 positions matching TRBD1. The germline V gene encodes CDR1 DFQATT and CDR2 SNEGSKA (reference sequence). There are 13 residues in the CDR3. The CDR3 region is CSVLQGDGQPQHF. The CDR3 DNA reads as TGCAGCGTACTCCAGGGGGACGGTCAGCCCCAGCATTTT.

This clonotype has ten or more counts. A much more abundant neighbour one base away suggests this may be a read error. The genes are TRBV4-2 and TRBJ2-6; a weak D match, TRBD1 (6 bases). The V gene's germline CDR1 is LGHNA and CDR2 YNFKEQ. CDR3 length: 16 residues. Here the CDR3 reads CASSQDGGSGAKVLTF. CDR3 DNA: TGTGCCAGCAGCCAAGATGGGGGCTCTGGGGCCAAAGTCCTGACTTTC.

This clonotype came up many times. This chain connects TRBV12-3 or TRBV12-4 to TRBJ1-6; D not resolved. This CDR3 has 13 residues. Trimming removed 6 bases from V and 7 bases from J, with 10 bases in between. CDR3 DNA sequence: TGTGCCAGCAGCTCAGGTGTGAATTCACCCCTCCACTTT. Translation: CASSSGVNSPLHF.

This clonotype was detected many times. This chain uses TRBV7-6 with TRBJ1-1; TRBD1 matches 12 bases. The length of the CDR3 is 17 residues. V lost 5 bases and J lost 1; bases outside the gene matches: 8. Germline CDR1 is SGHVS and CDR2 is FNYEAQ. The CDR3 region is CASSRPGTGGRNTEAFF. The CDR3 DNA reads as TGTGCCAGCAGCCGCCCAGGGACAGGGGGCAGGAACACTGAAGCTTTCTTT.

This clonotype was detected many times. The chain combines TRBV20-1 with TRBJ2-1, with 9 bases aligning to TRBD2. The CDR3 consists of 15 residues. CDR1 is DFQATT, CDR2 SNEGSKA, per germline (reference sequence). V lost 5 bases to trimming and J lost 6 bases; unmatched junction nucleotides: 11. The CDR3 is CSAPAWRGGLNEQFF. The CDR3 nucleotides are TGCAGTGCTCCAGCATGGCGGGGGGGACTCAATGAGCAGTTCTTC.

In its sample, this clonotype was seen many times. The rearrangement links TRBV5-1 to TRBJ2-5; D might be TRBD1 (5 bases). CDR3 size: 14 residues. V lost 3 bases and J 2 bases, leaving 11 bases between the germline ends. CDR1 is SGHRS and CDR2 is YFSETQ in the germline V gene. The CDR3 nucleotides are TGCGCCAGCAGCTCCCAGGGTTGGCAAGAGACCCAGTACTTC. Translated, it gives CASSSQGWQETQYF.

This clonotype was observed at least ten times. The CDR3 is CAISESWGEANTEAFF. In DNA form, the CDR3 reads TGTGCCATCAGTGAATCGTGGGGGGAGGCGAACACTGAAGCTTTCTTT. V and J are TRBV10-3 and TRBJ1-1, with a possible D match to TRBD1 (5 bases). The CDR3 extends over 16 amino acids. Germline V gene lookup returns CDR1 ENHRY and CDR2 SYGVKD. Trimming removed 3 bases at V and 1 base at J, with 15 bases between.

There are many counts of this clonotype. The rearrangement links TRBV20-1 to TRBJ2-1; the match to TRBD2 covers 10 bases. The V gene's germline CDR1 is DFQATT and CDR2 SNEGSKA (reference sequence). Losses at the gene ends were 6 bases for V and 6 bases for J; bases not matched to a gene: 8. CDR3 length equals 14 residues. CDR3 DNA sequence: TGCAGTGCCCAGACTAGCGGGCGGCCCAATGAGCAGTTCTTC. It is translated as CSAQTSGRPNEQFF.

This clonotype was seen at least ten times. The chain employs TRBV5-1 and TRBJ1-1; D may be TRBD1 (6 bases). The V gene lost 0 bases and the J gene lost 2 bases, with 11 bases spanning the gap. CDR1 is SGHRS, CDR2 YFSETQ, per germline. The CDR3 length is 15 residues. CDR3 sequence (DNA): TGCGCCAGCAGCTTGGCCGCAGGGGTTAACACTGAAGCTTTCTTT. Translating gives CASSLAAGVNTEAFF.

This clonotype has ten or more counts. The V call is TRBV7-3, the J call TRBJ1-1; 7 bases map to TRBD1. This CDR3 contains 13 residues. After removal of 2 bases from V and 7 bases from J, the junction contained 4 bases not matched to a gene. Germline V gene sequence: CDR1 SGHTA, CDR2 FQGTGA. The CDR3 here is CASSLLAGGEAFF. The CDR3 region has the DNA TGTGCCAGCAGCTTATTGGCAGGGGGTGAAGCTTTCTTT.

Many counts were recorded for this clonotype. The chain employs TRBV12-3 or TRBV12-4 and TRBJ1-1, with D possibly matching TRBD1 (5 bases). Trimming took off 3 bases at V and 3 bases at J, with 8 bases between the two ends. The CDR3 spans 13 residues. DNA for the CDR3: TGTGCCAGCAGTTTCGGGGCAGACACTGAAGCTTTCTTT. Translation: CASSFGADTEAFF.

This clonotype was picked up a small number of times. The rearrangement links TRBV11-1 to TRBJ1-2; D is undetermined. V dropped 5 bases and J dropped 8 bases, with 15 bases sitting between them. The CDR3 is made up of 13 amino acids. Germline CDR1 SGHAT, CDR2 FQDESV (reference sequence). The CDR3 is CASSGALTSGYTF. The CDR3 DNA sequence: TGTGCCAGCAGCGGAGCCCTAACATCCGGCTACACCTTC.

The V gene is TRBV20-1, the J gene TRBJ2-1; no definite D call. In germline, CDR1 is DFQATT, CDR2 SNEGSKA (reference sequence). The CDR3 runs to 12 residues. Trimming pared 6 bases from V and 5 bases from J, leaving 11 bases between. CDR3 sequence: CSATNDHNEQFF. For the CDR3, the DNA is TGCAGTGCCACTAATGACCACAATGAGCAGTTCTTC.

This clonotype was counted many times. J is TRBJ1-6 and V is TRBV12-3 or TRBV12-4, with TRBD1 identical over 8 bases. Unmatched junction bases numbered 9, after V lost 7 bases and J lost 10 bases. This CDR3 is built from 14 residues. This CDR3 is CASTVGDRRSPLHF. The CDR3 DNA follows: TGTGCCAGCACCGTGGGGGACAGGCGGTCACCCCTCCACTTT.

At least ten counts were recorded for this clonotype. This sequence joins TRBV12-3 or TRBV12-4 and TRBJ2-3; D is unresolved. The CDR3 totals 14 residues. V lost 9 bases and J lost 2, with 15 bases in between. The CDR3 coding sequence is TGTGCCAGTTCTTATGAAGGAGCCACAGATACGCAGTATTTT. This codes for CASSYEGATDTQYF.

This clonotype was counted ten times or more. The chain combines TRBV5-1 with TRBJ2-3; no clear D gene. Germline V gene lookup returns CDR1 SGHRS and CDR2 YFSETQ. The CDR3 consists of 13 residues. V lost 1 base and J 6 bases, leaving 9 bases between the germline ends. The CDR3 DNA reads as TGCGCCAGCAGCTTGTCCAACCGGGATACGCAGTATTTT. Its translation: CASSLSNRDTQYF.

As for this clonotype: A much more abundant neighbour one base away suggests this may be a read error. The chain has TRBV2 and TRBJ2-2; 10 bases are shared with TRBD1. V was pared by 4 bases and J by 7 bases, with 3 bases of the junction left unmatched. The CDR3 is made up of 14 amino acids. In germline, CDR1 is SNHLY, CDR2 FYNNEI. The CDR3 reads CASSGQGANGELFF. The DNA for the CDR3 is TGTGCCAGCAGTGGACAGGGGGCAAACGGGGAGCTGTTTTTT.

Ten or more counts support this clonotype. The rearrangement joins TRBV7-2 to TRBJ2-1; a weak D match, TRBD1 (6 bases). Germline assignment: CDR1 SGHTA and CDR2 FQGNSA. The ends were cut back, 3 bases at V and 8 bases at J, with 8 bases in the middle. The CDR3 extends over 12 amino acids. The CDR3, as DNA: TGTGCCAGCAGCTTTAGGGGGTATGAGCAGTTCTTC. Protein: CASSFRGYEQFF.